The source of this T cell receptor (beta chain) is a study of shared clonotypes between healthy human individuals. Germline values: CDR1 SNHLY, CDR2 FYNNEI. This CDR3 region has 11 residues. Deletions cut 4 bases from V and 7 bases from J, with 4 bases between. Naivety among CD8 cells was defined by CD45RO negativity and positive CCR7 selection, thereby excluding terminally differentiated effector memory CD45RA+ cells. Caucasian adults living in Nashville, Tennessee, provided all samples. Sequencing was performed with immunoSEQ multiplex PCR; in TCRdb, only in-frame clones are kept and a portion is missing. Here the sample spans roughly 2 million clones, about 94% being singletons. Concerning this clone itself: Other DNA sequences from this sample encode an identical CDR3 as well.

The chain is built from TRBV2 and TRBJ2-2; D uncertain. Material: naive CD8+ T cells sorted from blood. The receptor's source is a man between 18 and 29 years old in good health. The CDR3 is CASSVGGELFF. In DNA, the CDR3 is TGTGCCAGCAGTGTGGGCGGGGAGCTGTTTTTT.